This is a list of T cell receptor beta chains from one sample in a study of control samples from healthy donors and cancer patients. Libraries were prepared by immunoSEQ multiplex PCR; TCRdb keeps only in-frame clonotypes and omits some of them. The sample carries around 89,000 clones, about four fifths recorded once. The sequenced sample consisted of blood. The receptors come from a woman aged 55-70 years in good health. CDR3s include the opening cysteine and the closing phenylalanine or tryptophan. The D gene is left open where the match is weak. A clone size is listed for some rows: how often the clone was seen (once, few, many), or a class if it is expanded.

D gene: -
J gene: TRBJ2-7
clone size: -
V gene: TRBV19
CDR3 DNA: TGTGCCAGTAGTAACGATCGGGGCAGTATAACCTACGAGCAGTACTTC
CDR3 protein: CASSNDRGSITYEQYF

D gene: -
J gene: TRBJ2-1
clone size: -
V gene: TRBV6-5
CDR3 DNA: TGTGCCAGCTCCCAACTGGGGGACAAAGGGAATGAGCAGTTCTTC
CDR3 protein: CASSQLGDKGNEQFF

D gene: TRBD2
J gene: TRBJ2-3
clone size: -
V gene: TRBV2
CDR3 DNA: TGTGCCATACAGCGGGGGGAGAAAGATACGCAGTATTTT
CDR3 protein: CAIQRGEKDTQYF

D gene: -
J gene: TRBJ2-2
clone size: -
V gene: TRBV10-2
CDR3 DNA: TGCGCCAGCAGACAGGTTAACACCGGGGAGCTGTTTTTT
CDR3 protein: CASRQVNTGELFF

D gene: TRBD1
J gene: TRBJ1-1
clone size: -
V gene: TRBV6-5
CDR3 DNA: TGTGCCAGCAGTTCCGCAGGGGGGGTAGCTTTCTTT
CDR3 protein: CASSSAGGVAFF

D gene: TRBD2
J gene: TRBJ2-7
clone size: -
V gene: TRBV19
CDR3 DNA: TGTGCCAGTAGCCTCGGGAGGACGATCGTAAGCGAGCAGTACTTC
CDR3 protein: CASSLGRTIVSEQYF

D gene: -
J gene: TRBJ2-7
clone size: -
V gene: TRBV6-1
CDR3 DNA: TGTGCCAGCAGTGAACGGGCAGGGGATTCCCCCTACGAGCAGTACTTC
CDR3 protein: CASSERAGDSPYEQYF

D gene: -
J gene: TRBJ1-1
clone size: -
V gene: TRBV18
CDR3 DNA: TGTGCCAGCTCACCAGCCCTAGGGAGAAACACTGAAGCTTTCTTT
CDR3 protein: CASSPALGRNTEAFF

D gene: -
J gene: TRBJ1-1
clone size: few
V gene: TRBV3-1/TRBV3-2
CDR3 DNA: TGTGCCAGCAGCCAAGAACAGGTCCTAAACACTGAAGCTTTCTTT
CDR3 protein: CASSQEQVLNTEAFF

D gene: TRBD1
J gene: TRBJ1-1
clone size: -
V gene: TRBV6-1
CDR3 DNA: TGTGCCAGCAGTGCCCACCAACAGGGGGCGGTTGCTGAAGCTTTCTTT
CDR3 protein: CASSAHQQGAVAEAFF

D gene: -
J gene: TRBJ1-2
clone size: -
V gene: TRBV7-9
CDR3 DNA: TGTGCCAGCAGACATTATGACGGGACAACTTATGGCTACACCTTC
CDR3 protein: CASRHYDGTTYGYTF

D gene: -
J gene: TRBJ2-1
clone size: -
V gene: TRBV4-2
CDR3 DNA: TGTGCCAGCAGCCGCGGCAATGAGCAGTTCTTC
CDR3 protein: CASSRGNEQFF

D gene: TRBD2
J gene: TRBJ2-7
clone size: -
V gene: TRBV6-6
CDR3 DNA: TGTGCCAGCAGTAATAGCGGGAGCTCCTACGAGCAGTACTTC
CDR3 protein: CASSNSGSSYEQYF

D gene: -
J gene: TRBJ1-1
clone size: -
V gene: TRBV29-1
CDR3 DNA: TGCAGCGTGGATTACCCAAATGGGACGGTCATCCCTGAAGCTTTCTTT
CDR3 protein: CSVDYPNGTVIPEAFF

D gene: -
J gene: TRBJ1-1
clone size: many
V gene: TRBV19
CDR3 DNA: TGTGCCAGTAGTCCAGGGATAGCTGAAGCTTTCTTT
CDR3 protein: CASSPGIAEAFF

D gene: TRBD1
J gene: TRBJ2-7
clone size: -
V gene: TRBV28
CDR3 DNA: TGTGCCAGCACTTTACAGGGGACAGGGTTTGAGGAGTACTTC
CDR3 protein: CASTLQGTGFEEYF

D gene: -
J gene: TRBJ1-1
clone size: once
V gene: TRBV6-2/TRBV6-3
CDR3 DNA: TGTGCCAGCAGTTACCATCGGGTGGAGGCCACTGAAGCTTTCTTT
CDR3 protein: CASSYHRVEATEAFF

D gene: TRBD1
J gene: TRBJ1-3
clone size: -
V gene: TRBV2
CDR3 DNA: TGTGCCAGCAGGCGACAGGGCGCCTCTGGAAACACCATATATTTT
CDR3 protein: CASRRQGASGNTIYF

D gene: -
J gene: TRBJ1-6
clone size: -
V gene: TRBV19
CDR3 DNA: TGTGCCAGTAGTATCGGAAAACAGGGCAGTACACCCCTCCACTTT
CDR3 protein: CASSIGKQGSTPLHF

D gene: TRBD1
J gene: TRBJ1-1
clone size: -
V gene: TRBV6-2/TRBV6-3
CDR3 DNA: TGTGCCAGCAGCACAGGGGGTGGTGAAGCTTTCTTT
CDR3 protein: CASSTGGGEAFF

D gene: TRBD1
J gene: TRBJ1-3
clone size: -
V gene: TRBV18
CDR3 DNA: TGTGCCAGCTCACCATATTCTCGACAGGGAGCTGGAAACACCATATATTTT
CDR3 protein: CASSPYSRQGAGNTIYF

D gene: -
J gene: TRBJ2-6
clone size: -
V gene: TRBV7-9
CDR3 DNA: TGTGCTCTCGGAACCAGCTCTGGGGCCAACGTCCTGACTTTC
CDR3 protein: CALGTSSGANVLTF

D gene: -
J gene: TRBJ2-1
clone size: -
V gene: TRBV28
CDR3 DNA: TGTGCCAGCGAAACAGGGTCCTCGAACAATGAGCAGTTCTTC
CDR3 protein: CASETGSSNNEQFF

D gene: TRBD2
J gene: TRBJ2-2
clone size: -
V gene: TRBV6-5
CDR3 DNA: TGTGCCAGCAGAGTAGCGGGAGGCAACACCGGGGAGCTGTTTTTT
CDR3 protein: CASRVAGGNTGELFF

D gene: -
J gene: TRBJ1-5
clone size: -
V gene: TRBV27
CDR3 DNA: TGTGCCAGCAGTCCCTCGACCAATGGCGAGGCCCAGCATTTT
CDR3 protein: CASSPSTNGEAQHF

D gene: -
J gene: TRBJ1-5
clone size: few
V gene: TRBV4-3
CDR3 DNA: TGCGCCAGCAGCCAAGATCTTGGCACAGGCGTCAATCAGTGGCCCCAGCATTTT
CDR3 protein: CASSQDLGTGVNQWPQHF

D gene: TRBD1
J gene: TRBJ2-6
clone size: -
V gene: TRBV7-9
CDR3 DNA: TGTGCCAGCAGCCAGGACAGGGCTGGGGCCAACGTCCTGACTTTC
CDR3 protein: CASSQDRAGANVLTF

D gene: -
J gene: TRBJ2-2
clone size: -
V gene: TRBV3-1/TRBV3-2
CDR3 DNA: TGTGCCAGCAGCCGTAGGACCGCCGGGGAGCTGTTTTTT
CDR3 protein: CASSRRTAGELFF

D gene: -
J gene: TRBJ1-1
clone size: -
V gene: TRBV14
CDR3 DNA: TGTGCCAGCAGCCAAGCCCGGGACACCTTAATGGCTTTCTTT
CDR3 protein: CASSQARDTLMAFF

D gene: TRBD1
J gene: TRBJ1-1
clone size: few
V gene: TRBV7-2
CDR3 DNA: TGTGCCAGCAGCCCGCGGTCGGCAGGGGGTTTGGCTGAAGCTTTCTTT
CDR3 protein: CASSPRSAGGLAEAFF

D gene: -
J gene: TRBJ1-1
clone size: -
V gene: TRBV19
CDR3 DNA: TGTGCCAGTAGTACCCGTCCAGGGGATGGTTATGAAGCTTTCTTT
CDR3 protein: CASSTRPGDGYEAFF

D gene: -
J gene: TRBJ1-6
clone size: -
V gene: TRBV6-1
CDR3 DNA: TGTGCCAGCAGGACCGGGGATTCACCCCTCCACTTT
CDR3 protein: CASRTGDSPLHF

D gene: -
J gene: TRBJ2-7
clone size: -
V gene: TRBV6-2/TRBV6-3
CDR3 DNA: TGTGCCAGCAGTTACTCAGTCTACGAGCAGTACTTC
CDR3 protein: CASSYSVYEQYF

D gene: -
J gene: TRBJ2-5
clone size: -
V gene: TRBV7-2
CDR3 DNA: TGTGCCAGCAGCTTATTCGGGTCCGAGGAGACCCAGTACTTC
CDR3 protein: CASSLFGSEETQYF

D gene: TRBD1
J gene: TRBJ2-1
clone size: -
V gene: TRBV3-1/TRBV3-2
CDR3 DNA: TGTGCCAGCAGCCGTGGACAGGGGAGATCCAATGAGCAGTTCTTC
CDR3 protein: CASSRGQGRSNEQFF

D gene: TRBD2
J gene: TRBJ2-5
clone size: -
V gene: TRBV2
CDR3 DNA: TGTGCCAGCAGTGTACTAGCGGGGATGGGGGAGACCCAGTACTTC
CDR3 protein: CASSVLAGMGETQYF

D gene: TRBD1
J gene: TRBJ1-5
clone size: -
V gene: TRBV19
CDR3 DNA: TGTGCCAGTAGACAGACAGGGGGCAATCAGCCCCAGCATTTT
CDR3 protein: CASRQTGGNQPQHF

D gene: -
J gene: TRBJ1-1
clone size: -
V gene: TRBV13
CDR3 DNA: TGTGCCAGCAGCTTAGTAGGCCCGGCGAACACTGAAGCTTTCTTT
CDR3 protein: CASSLVGPANTEAFF

D gene: TRBD2
J gene: TRBJ2-3
clone size: -
V gene: TRBV2
CDR3 DNA: TGTGCCAGCAGTCCGGGACTAGCGGGAGGGCCAGCAGATACGCAGTATTTT
CDR3 protein: CASSPGLAGGPADTQYF

D gene: -
J gene: TRBJ2-7
clone size: -
V gene: TRBV11-2
CDR3 DNA: TGTGCCAGCAGCCTTAGGGTTCACGCCTACGAGCAGTACTTC
CDR3 protein: CASSLRVHAYEQYF

D gene: -
J gene: TRBJ1-3
clone size: -
V gene: TRBV3-1/TRBV3-2
CDR3 DNA: TGTGCCAGCAGCCAAGGCCAGTCTGGAAACACCATATATTTT
CDR3 protein: CASSQGQSGNTIYF

D gene: -
J gene: TRBJ2-1
clone size: -
V gene: TRBV3-1/TRBV3-2
CDR3 DNA: TGTGCCAGCAGCCAAGAATTTAACTTCGCCAATGAGCAGTTCTTC
CDR3 protein: CASSQEFNFANEQFF